Described below is a single T cell receptor (beta chain) sequence and its context. As yet, its antigen is unknown. The data stem from a study of shared clonotypes between healthy human individuals. Study observations and caveats: Several donors held around 5% of naive CD4 clonotypes in common.

Generated by immunoSEQ multiplex PCR, the TCRdb table keeps only in-frame clones and is missing some. The repertoire includes about 1.5 million clones, approximately 98% of them detected once, and 0.4% to 0.45% sits in the top ten. All donors were Caucasian adults living in Nashville, Tennessee. Naive CD45RA+ and memory CD45RA-negative subsets were split from CD4+ cells. CDR3 length: 15 residues. Germline V CDR1 and CDR2: KGHSH, LQKENI. Trimming shortened V by 3 bases and J by 7 bases, and 18 bases separated the two germline ends. The sample consisted of naive CD4+ T cells sorted from blood. Noted subset: CD45RA+ positively selected. This rearrangement joins TRBV18 to TRBJ2-5; either TRBD1 or TRBD2 may fit D (5 bases each). The TCR comes from a man younger than 45 in good health. CDR3 region: CASSPNPGTYGTQYF. The CDR3 region has the DNA TGTGCCAGCTCACCGAACCCTGGGACCTACGGGACCCAGTACTTC.